This T cell receptor (beta chain) is drawn from a study of T cell clonotyping in hematopoietic cell transplantation. Study conclusions and caveats: At the given depth, recipient repertoires were over 95% de novo clonotypes. Cells were unsorted, so CD4 and CD8 contributions were not separated.

This CDR3 has 16 residues. Germline V lookup: CDR1 MNHEY, CDR2 SVGAGI. V lost 0 bases to trimming and J lost 4 bases, with 15 bases between them. Profiled with immunoSEQ multiplex PCR; TCRdb holds only in-frame clones, not every one. Altogether 30,000 to 45,000 clones are present, approximately 89% being singletons, with the ten largest covering 1.5% to 2%. A word on this clone: Its antigen remains unidentified.

This TCR came from a middle-aged woman in good health. Some clones in this sample may be carry-over from other donors' samples. Sequencing used peripheral blood mononuclear cells. The gene calls are TRBV6-5 and TRBJ1-2; D is undetermined. CDR3 DNA: TGTGCCAGCAGTTACTCTACCTGGGCTACGACCTATGGCTACACCTTC. This sequence encodes CASSYSTWATTYGYTF.